This T cell receptor (beta chain) was recorded in a study of CD8+ T cells in alopecia areata. Study-level information: Administration of oral tofacitinib to treated patients was at 5 to 10 mg twice daily. General observations from the study: Higher clonality than in normal scalp was seen in lesional scalp, especially alopecia totalis/universalis. TCR sharing across patients was less clear than in mice, possibly HLA-related.

Following extraction, RNA underwent reverse transcription to cDNA, which served as the sequencing template. Sequenced by immunoSEQ multiplex PCR; TCRdb stores in-frame clones only, minus some. The sample lists roughly 75,000 clones, about three fifths occurring once. Germline V CDR1 and CDR2: SNHLY, FYNNEI. The CDR3 totals 18 residues. Trimming took off 3 bases at V and 5 bases at J, with 22 bases between the two ends. Researchers took lesional scalp punch biopsies and peripheral blood from people who were alopecia areata patients. Points on this clone: Its cognate antigen is unknown.

V and J are TRBV2 and TRBJ1-4, with TRBD1 as a possible D gene (5 bases). This sequence was found in a human donor with alopecia areata. The input for sequencing was CD8+ T cells sorted from blood, taken at week 0. CDR3 sequence: CASSEVQGSWGQNEKLFF. CDR3 nucleotides: TGTGCCAGCAGTGAGGTACAAGGTTCTTGGGGCCAGAATGAAAAACTGTTTTTT.